This TCR beta chain was found in a study of technical replicates of blood from a handful of donors. Profiled with immunoSEQ multiplex PCR; TCRdb holds only in-frame clones, not every one. The sample lists more than 80,000 clones, 85% to 95% occurring once. V was shortened by 2 bases and J by 8 bases, with 18 bases between the two germline ends. The CDR3 covers 16 residues. Per germline, CDR1 MNHEY and CDR2 SMNVEV (reference sequence). Sequenced material: T cells isolated from PBMCs. This TCR was recovered from a human donor in good health. This chain joins TRBV27 and TRBJ1-4; no firm D call. The DNA for the CDR3 is TGTGCCAGCAGTTTAGGTCCGGTCCGGGGAGGAGAAAAACTGTTTTTT. This sequence encodes CASSLGPVRGGEKLFF.